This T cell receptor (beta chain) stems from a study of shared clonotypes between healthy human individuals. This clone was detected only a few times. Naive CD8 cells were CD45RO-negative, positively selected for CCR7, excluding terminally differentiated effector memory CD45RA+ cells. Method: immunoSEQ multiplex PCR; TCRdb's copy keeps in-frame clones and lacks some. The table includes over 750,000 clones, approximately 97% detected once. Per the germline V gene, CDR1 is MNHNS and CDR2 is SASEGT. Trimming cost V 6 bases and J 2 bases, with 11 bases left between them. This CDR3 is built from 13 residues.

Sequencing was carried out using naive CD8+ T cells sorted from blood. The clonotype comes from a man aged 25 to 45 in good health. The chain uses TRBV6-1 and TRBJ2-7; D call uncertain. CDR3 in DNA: TGTGCCAGCAGCCCAGACATAACCTACGAGCAGTACTTC. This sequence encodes CASSPDITYEQYF.